This TCR beta chain was identified during a study of blood T cells in healthy people across ages. With a J-beta primer mix and a sample-barcoded 5' primer, a second PCR ran 7 to 11 cycles. A single record per CDR3 protein comes from TCRdb applying MiXCR to the 5' RACE reads. This table has about 720,000 distinct CDR3 sequences, about a fifth appearing once. Total RNA amounts of at least 6 micrograms were extracted per sample. V was trimmed by 5 bases and J by 7 bases, leaving 11 bases between them. The germline V gene has CDR1 MNHEY and CDR2 SVGAGI. The CDR3 covers 12 residues. This clonotype was seen more than once but under ten times.

Sequencing input: blood. The chain links TRBV6-5 to TRBJ1-1, with D perhaps matching TRBD1 (5 bases). The receptor was isolated from a man aged 65 to 79 in good health. CDR3 protein: CASSTRVGEAFF. DNA for the CDR3: TGTGCCAGCAGTACCAGGGTAGGTGAAGCTTTCTTT.